This T cell receptor beta chain originates from a study of blood T cell repertoires in COVID-19. This clone turned up a few times. CDR3 length: 12 amino acids. V was shortened by 1 base and J by 6 bases, with 6 bases between the two germline ends. Sequencing used immunoSEQ multiplex PCR; TCRdb keeps in-frame clones, though not all of them. The sample lists about 53,000 clones, 75% to 90% occurring once. The sequence was collected from a man aged 60-69 years with active COVID-19. The chain combines TRBV12-3 or TRBV12-4 with TRBJ1-2; unclear D gene. The sequenced material came from peripheral blood. CDR3 sequence reads: CASSLVRNGYTF. DNA for the CDR3: TGTGCCAGCAGTTTAGTCAGGAATGGCTACACCTTC.